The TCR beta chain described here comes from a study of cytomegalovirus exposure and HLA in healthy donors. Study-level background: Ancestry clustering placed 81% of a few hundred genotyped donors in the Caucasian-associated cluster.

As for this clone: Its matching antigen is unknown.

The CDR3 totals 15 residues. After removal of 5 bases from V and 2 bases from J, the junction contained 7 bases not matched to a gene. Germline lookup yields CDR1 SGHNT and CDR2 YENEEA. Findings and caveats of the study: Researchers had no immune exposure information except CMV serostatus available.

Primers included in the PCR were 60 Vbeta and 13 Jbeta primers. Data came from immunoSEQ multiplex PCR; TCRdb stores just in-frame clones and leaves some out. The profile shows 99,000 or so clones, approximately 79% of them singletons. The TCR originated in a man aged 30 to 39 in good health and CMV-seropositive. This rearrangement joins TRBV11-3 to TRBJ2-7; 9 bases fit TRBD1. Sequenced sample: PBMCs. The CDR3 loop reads CASSEMGQGTYEQYF. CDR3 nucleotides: TGTGCCAGCAGCGAGATGGGACAGGGAACCTACGAGCAGTACTTC.